This TCR beta chain derives from a study of control samples from healthy donors and cancer patients. The CDR3 is made up of 12 amino acids. V dropped 9 bases and J dropped 5 bases, with 13 bases sitting between them. Germline assignment: CDR1 SNHLY and CDR2 FYNNEI. Assay used: immunoSEQ multiplex PCR; TCRdb lists only in-frame clones, some missing. The table lists 110,000 to 150,000 clones, 89% of them singletons. This chain connects TRBV2 to TRBJ2-5, with D possibly being TRBD1 (6 bases). Sequenced material: blood. This TCR came from a man aged 25 to 40 in good health. This CDR3 reads CASIRQEETQYF. CDR3 nucleotide sequence: TGTGCCAGTATCAGACAGGAGGAGACCCAGTACTTC.